The 27 T cell receptor beta chains in this list originate from one sample, sequenced in a study of blood T cell repertoires in COVID-19. TCRdb's table, derived via immunoSEQ multiplex PCR, lists solely in-frame clones and lacks some. The sample consists of over 250,000 clones, around 90% of them appearing once. The sequenced material came from peripheral blood. The source is a man aged 50-59 years with acute or convalescent COVID-19.

The chain combines TRBV7-8 with TRBJ2-2; TRBD2 agrees at 7 bases. V gave up 5 bases and J gave up 6 bases; unmatched junction bases: 3. Per the germline V gene, CDR1 is SGHVS and CDR2 is FQNEAQ. This CDR3 has 13 amino acids. CDR3 sequence: CASSRGGPGELFF. DNA for the CDR3: TGTGCCAGCAGCCGCGGGGGTCCCGGGGAGCTGTTTTTT.

The genes are TRBV6-6 and TRBJ2-7; 8 nucleotides align to TRBD1. CDR1 is MNHNY, CDR2 SVGAGI, per germline (reference sequence). This CDR3 is built from 15 residues. Trimming at V came to 6 bases and at J to 2 bases, leaving 9 bases not matched to a gene. CDR3 nucleotide sequence: TGTGCCAGCAGCCCTCGGCAGGGGGCCGCCTACGAGCAGTACTTC. This gives the protein CASSPRQGAAYEQYF.

The rearrangement joins TRBV3-1 (or the pseudogene TRBV3-2) to TRBJ1-5; D call uncertain. V was cut by 0 bases and J by 3 bases, with 9 bases left in between. Germline-derived CDR1 and CDR2 are LGHDT and YNNKEL (reference sequence). There are 15 residues in the CDR3. CDR3 region: CASSQDSGPNQPQHF. The DNA of the CDR3 is TGTGCCAGCAGCCAAGATTCTGGGCCCAATCAGCCCCAGCATTTT.

The chain carries TRBV7-3 and TRBJ2-5, with 7 nucleotides matching TRBD1. The germline CDR1 and CDR2 sequences are SGHTA and FQGTGA. The V segment lost 5 bases and the J segment 7 bases; nucleotides outside the gene matches: 10. CDR3 size: 14 residues. The DNA for the CDR3 is TGTGCCAGCAGCCCCACAGGGGACCAGGGGACCCAGTACTTC. Its translation: CASSPTGDQGTQYF.

The rearrangement uses TRBV7-2 and TRBJ1-6; 8 bases line up with TRBD1. Germline CDR1 SGHTA, CDR2 FQGNSA. Trimming at V came to 5 bases and at J to 9 bases, leaving 6 bases not matched to a gene. There are 14 residues in the CDR3. The CDR3 DNA reads TGTGCCAGCAGCAGGACAGGGAATATTTCACCCCTCCACTTT. This codes for CASSRTGNISPLHF.

The J gene is TRBJ1-6, the V gene TRBV9; D unresolved. Germline V gene data show CDR1 as SGDLS and CDR2 as YYNGEE. CDR3 length: 12 amino acids. V was trimmed by 3 bases and J by 8 bases, leaving 6 bases between them. The CDR3 DNA is TGTGCCAGCAGCGGACGGGATTCACCCCTCCACTTT. Its translation: CASSGRDSPLHF.

The rearrangement joins TRBV25-1 to TRBJ1-2; D might be TRBD1 (6 bases). CDR3 length equals 13 residues. The germline V gene encodes CDR1 MGHDK and CDR2 SYGVNS. Trimming stripped 11 bases from V and 0 bases from J, with 13 bases between. The CDR3 DNA is TGTGCCGTTTTGGACAGTGCTAACTATGGCTACACCTTC. Protein: CAVLDSANYGYTF.

On this clone: The same CDR3 is also encoded by other DNA sequences in this sample. The chain carries TRBV27 and TRBJ1-4; a possible D gene is TRBD1 (5 bases). V was cut by 3 bases and J by 0 bases, with 8 bases left in between. The CDR3 spans 15 residues. Germline CDR1 MNHEY, CDR2 SMNVEV (reference sequence). The chain's CDR3 is CASSFGGATNEKLFF. The CDR3 DNA is TGTGCCAGCAGTTTCGGGGGGGCAACTAATGAAAAACTGTTTTTT.

This chain connects TRBV5-4 to TRBJ2-3, with 11 bases lining up with TRBD1. CDR1 and CDR2 from the germline V gene are SGHNT and YYREEE (reference sequence). CDR3 length: 16 residues. With 4 bases clipped from V and 2 bases from J, the junction kept 6 bases outside the gene matches. In DNA form, the CDR3 reads TGTGCCAGCAGCCGGGACAGGGGGACGCTCACAGATACGCAGTATTTT. Protein: CASSRDRGTLTDTQYF.

The chain recombines TRBV5-4 with TRBJ1-1, with D perhaps TRBD1 (6 bases). The germline gives CDR1 SGHNT, CDR2 YYREEE (reference sequence). The CDR3 extends over 16 amino acids. The V end was cut by 4 bases, the J end by 1 base, with 17 bases between. CDR3 residues: CASSTGGGLGNTEAFF. The CDR3, as DNA: TGTGCCAGCAGCACCGGGGGGGGGCTCGGGAACACTGAAGCTTTCTTT.

This sequence joins TRBV27 and TRBJ1-2; 8 bases line up with TRBD1. The germline V gene encodes CDR1 MNHEY and CDR2 SMNVEV (reference sequence). Trimming at V came to 10 bases and at J to 3 bases, leaving 7 bases not matched to a gene. CDR3 length: 13 amino acids. The CDR3 bases are TGTGCCACCTCCGGGACAGGTTACTATGGCTACACCTTC. Its translation is CATSGTGYYGYTF.

The rearrangement joins TRBV6-6 to TRBJ1-1, with D tentatively TRBD1 (6 bases). V was trimmed by 7 bases and J by 0 bases, leaving 15 bases between them. The CDR3 is made up of 15 amino acids. The V gene's germline CDR1 is MNHNY and CDR2 SVGAGI (reference sequence). The CDR3 coding sequence is TGTGCCAGCAACAGGGCCGGCCTCATGAACACTGAAGCTTTCTTT. Its protein is CASNRAGLMNTEAFF.

The chain carries TRBV5-1 and TRBJ1-1, with D uncertain. The CDR3 is 15 amino acids. V lost 1 base and J lost 4, with 14 bases in between. Germline values: CDR1 SGHRS, CDR2 YFSETQ. The CDR3 here is CASSLRGSQSTEAFF. CDR3 bases: TGCGCCAGCAGCTTGAGAGGGAGTCAAAGCACTGAAGCTTTCTTT. The full variable domain, in which reference TRBV5-1 and TRBJ1-1 provide the parts outside the CDR3, is KAGVTQTPRYLIKTRGQQVTLSCSPISGHRSVSWYQQTPGQGLQFLFEYFSETQRNKGNFPGRFSGRQFSNSRSEMNVSTLELGDSALYLCASSLRGSQSTEAFFGQGTRLTVV.

This clone was counted once. This sequence joins TRBV11-2 and TRBJ2-2; 11 bases agree with TRBD2. The CDR3 covers 17 residues. The J segment lost 4 bases and the V segment lost 5 bases, leaving 9 bases of the junction unmatched. Per the germline V gene, CDR1 is SGHAT and CDR2 is FQNNGV. The CDR3 bases are TGTGCCAGCAGCCCCGGTAGCGGGGGGGTCGGCACCGGGGAGCTGTTTTTT. It yields the protein CASSPGSGGVGTGELFF.

The genes are TRBV11-2 and TRBJ1-3, with D uncertain. The V gene's germline CDR1 is SGHAT and CDR2 FQNNGV. The ends were cut back, 2 bases at V and 1 base at J, with 9 bases in the middle. The CDR3 sequence is 15 residues long. The CDR3, as DNA: TGTGCCAGCAGCTTATTGAGTGGTTCTGGAAACACCATATATTTT. Protein: CASSLLSGSGNTIYF.

This clone was seen only once. The chain has TRBV11-2 and TRBJ2-1; 7 positions agree with TRBD1. The CDR3 runs 15 residues. Losses at the gene ends were 7 bases for V and 6 bases for J; bases not matched to a gene: 12. Germline CDR1 reads SGHAT; CDR2 reads FQNNGV. The CDR3 DNA reads TGTGCCAGCACCATAGACAGGGTTCCCTCCAATGAGCAGTTCTTC. Its translation: CASTIDRVPSNEQFF.

As concerns this clone: Other DNA sequences of this sample code for an identical CDR3. This sequence joins TRBV7-3 and TRBJ2-7; 8 nucleotides align to TRBD1. CDR1 and CDR2 (germline): SGHTA, FQGTGA. V lost 5 bases and J lost 0; bases outside the gene matches: 3. The CDR3 has 14 amino acids. The CDR3 is CASSPGTGSYEQYF. The CDR3, as DNA: TGTGCCAGCAGCCCCGGGACAGGCTCCTACGAGCAGTACTTC.

The rearrangement joins TRBV6-6 to TRBJ2-7; perhaps TRBD2 as D (5 bases). The CDR3 spans 15 residues. Trimming stripped 8 bases from V and 3 bases from J, with 20 bases between. Germline V lookup: CDR1 MNHNY, CDR2 SVGAGI (reference sequence). The CDR3 DNA reads as TGTGCCAGCGACGGTAGCGACTCGAACCGCTACGAGCAGTACTTC. This encodes CASDGSDSNRYEQYF.

The V and J genes are TRBV5-8 and TRBJ2-2; possibly TRBD2 for D (6 bases). The V end lost 4 bases, the J end lost 4 bases, and 11 bases lay between the germline ends. This CDR3 region has 14 residues. Germline assignment: CDR1 SGHTS and CDR2 YDEGEE. The CDR3 protein is CASSRGLLTGELFF. Written as DNA, the CDR3 is TGTGCCAGCAGCCGGGGACTCCTCACCGGGGAGCTGTTTTTT.

The chain recombines TRBV30 with TRBJ2-3; 7 positions agree with TRBD2. J gave up 5 bases and V 3 bases, and 11 bases lay outside the gene matches. This CDR3 has 15 residues. Germline CDR1 is GTSNPN and CDR2 is SVGIG (reference sequence). The CDR3 region has the DNA TGTGCCTGGAGGGGGGGGAGCGGGCTTGGAGATACGCAGTATTTT. The encoded protein is CAWRGGSGLGDTQYF. Full variable domain (missing parts from reference TRBV30 and TRBJ2-3): SQTIHQWPATLVQPVGSPLSLECTVEGTSNPNLYWYRQAAGRGLQLLFYSVGIGQISSEVPQNLSASRPQDRQFILSSKKLLLSDSGFYLCAWRGGSGLGDTQYFGPGTRLTVL.

The gene calls are TRBV4-2 and TRBJ1-4, with D tentatively TRBD1 (6 bases). V was pared by 2 bases and J by 2 bases, with 21 bases between. Germline-derived CDR1 and CDR2 are LGHNA and YNFKEQ. CDR3 length equals 19 residues. The CDR3 DNA reads as TGTGCCAGCAGCCAACCTCTCGGGGGGGCCGGGACTACTAATGAAAAACTGTTTTTT. The encoded protein is CASSQPLGGAGTTNEKLFF.

Points on this clone: The same CDR3 also results from other DNA sequences found in this sample. The chain combines TRBV2 with TRBJ1-2, with no clear D. Germline CDR1 and CDR2: SNHLY and FYNNEI. The CDR3 runs to 11 residues. With 6 bases removed from V and 3 bases from J, the gap between germline ends came to 5 bases. The CDR3 loop is CASRRDYGYTF. The CDR3 nucleotides are TGTGCCAGCAGGAGGGACTATGGCTACACCTTC.

V is TRBV7-8 and J is TRBJ2-4; D perhaps matches TRBD2 (5 bases). Between the trimmed V and J ends, which lost 5 bases and 3 bases, there was a span of 17 bases. The CDR3 extends over 16 amino acids. CDR1 is SGHVS and CDR2 is FQNEAQ in the germline V gene. The CDR3 loop is CASSPAQRIGKNIQYF. In DNA, the CDR3 is TGTGCCAGCAGCCCGGCCCAGCGGATAGGCAAAAACATTCAGTACTTC.

There are a few counts of this clone. This specimen includes other DNA sequences encoding the same CDR3. The chain joins TRBV18 to TRBJ1-2, with D uncertain. The CDR3 is made up of 13 amino acids. Germline values: CDR1 KGHSH, CDR2 LQKENI. The V end lost 3 bases, the J end lost 3 bases, and 8 bases lay between the germline ends. This CDR3 is CASSPTDYYGYTF. The CDR3 nucleotides read TGTGCCAGCTCACCGACCGACTACTATGGCTACACCTTC.

The V gene is TRBV16, the J gene TRBJ1-1; weak D call: TRBD1 (6 bases). Trimming removed 2 bases from V and 4 bases from J, with 14 bases in between. The CDR3 has 15 residues. Germline CDR1 reads KGHSY; CDR2 reads FQNENV. CDR3 residues: CASSQTGGGGTEAFF. CDR3 coding DNA: TGTGCCAGCAGCCAAACGGGAGGGGGAGGCACTGAAGCTTTCTTT.

The chain employs TRBV6-2 or TRBV6-3 and TRBJ1-1, with 7 bases fitting TRBD1. CDR3 length equals 15 residues. Unmatched junction bases numbered 15, after V lost 4 bases and J lost 10 bases. Germline values: CDR1 MNHEY, CDR2 SVGEGT. CDR3 residues: CASSSSGQAASRAFF. The DNA for the CDR3 is TGTGCCAGCAGTTCGAGCGGACAGGCCGCAAGTAGAGCTTTCTTT.

The DNA of the CDR3 is TGCGCCAGCAGCCTTCCAAGGCTGCCGGGACTTCGACTCTACGAGCAGTACTTC. Translated: CASSLPRLPGLRLYEQYF. The J gene is TRBJ2-7, the V gene TRBV5-1; D might be TRBD2 (6 bases). This CDR3 is 18 amino acids long. Trimming removed 4 bases at V and 3 bases at J, with 26 bases between. The germline V gene encodes CDR1 SGHRS and CDR2 YFSETQ.